This paragraph reports one T cell receptor beta chain. The antigen is undetermined. Treatment specified: oral pan-JAK inhibitor, 5-10 mg twice daily. These data belong to a study of CD8+ T cells in alopecia areata. Turning to the study itself: Scalp area affected, as a percentage, set the severity score of treated patients. The study, taken as a whole, reports: Persistence of many expanded lesional clones was seen in scalp and blood during tofacitinib.

Isolated RNA was reverse transcribed into cDNA used as the sequencing template. Data came from immunoSEQ multiplex PCR; TCRdb stores just in-frame clones and leaves some out. The sample holds under 350,000 clones, nearly 60% seen once. There are 11 residues in the CDR3. From germline, CDR1 is SEHNR and CDR2 FQNEAQ (reference sequence). V gave up 7 bases and J gave up 6 bases, with 8 bases separating them. The source of this sequence is a human donor with alopecia areata. This sequence joins TRBV7-9 and TRBJ2-3, with D hard to call. Sequenced here: CD4+ T cells sorted from blood, sampled at week 24, from a patient treated with tofacitinib. CDR3 DNA: TGTGCCAGCACCCAGACGGATACGCAGTATTTT. It translates to CASTQTDTQYF.